The 21 T cell receptor beta chains given below trace back to one sample, sequenced in a study of cytomegalovirus exposure and HLA in healthy donors. The PCR contained 60 Vbeta and 13 Jbeta primers. Assay: immunoSEQ multiplex PCR; the TCRdb copy retains only in-frame clones and omits some. The sample contains 150,000 to 200,000 clones, around 80% of which appear only once. The source material was PBMCs. The receptors come from a woman in her 30s in good health and CMV-seronegative.

This clone turned up a few times. This chain uses TRBV28 with TRBJ1-6; TRBD1 is a possible D gene (6 bases). Germline V gene data show CDR1 as MDHEN and CDR2 as SYDVKM. Trimming cost V 6 bases and J 7 bases, with 16 bases left between them. There are 15 residues in the CDR3. CDR3 amino acids: CASSKNTGWNSPLHF. The CDR3 DNA follows: TGTGCCAGCAGCAAAAATACAGGGTGGAATTCACCCCTCCACTTT. Based on the CDR3 plus reference TRBV28 and TRBJ1-6, the full variable domain is DVKVTQSSRYLVKRTGEKVFLECVQDMDHENMFWYRQDPGLGLRLIYFSYDVKMKEKGDIPEGYSVSREKKERFSLILESASTNQTSMYLCASSKNTGWNSPLHFGNGTRLTVT.

On this clone itself: The same CDR3 arises from other DNA sequences in this sample as well. The CDR3 reads CASSPGLAGRSEQFF. CDR3 nucleotide sequence: TGTGCCAGCAGCCCGGGGCTAGCGGGAAGGAGTGAGCAGTTCTTC. V usage is TRBV7-2 and J usage is TRBJ2-1; TRBD2 matches at 9 bases. With 5 bases clipped from V and 9 bases from J, the junction kept 11 bases outside the gene matches. The CDR3 is 15 amino acids. Germline-derived CDR1 and CDR2 are SGHTA and FQGNSA.

The chain has TRBV11-3 and TRBJ2-1; tentative D call: TRBD1 (5 bases). Per germline, CDR1 SGHNT and CDR2 YENEEA. The V end was cut by 2 bases, the J end by 2 bases, with 10 bases between. CDR3 size: 15 residues. In DNA form, the CDR3 reads TGTGCCAGCAGCTTAAATGGGGCGACCTACAATGAGCAGTTCTTC. Its protein is CASSLNGATYNEQFF.

Details on this clone: One end of the junction does not line up with germline, which may come from a read error. This rearrangement joins TRBV28 to TRBJ2-6, with D tentatively TRBD2 (6 bases). Germline V gene data show CDR1 as MDHEN and CDR2 as SYDVKM. This CDR3 has 16 residues. The CDR3 protein is CASTAPTSPGANGLTF. The CDR3 nucleotides are TGTGCCAGCACGGCGCCGACTAGTCCTGGGGCCAACGGCCTGACTTTC.

This clone was seen a few times. V is TRBV6-1 and J is TRBJ1-1; no clear D gene. In germline, CDR1 is MNHNS, CDR2 SASEGT. V gave up 6 bases and J gave up 4 bases, with 12 bases separating them. The CDR3 is 13 residues long. This CDR3 is CASSWPGSTEAFF. For the CDR3, the DNA is TGTGCCAGCAGCTGGCCGGGAAGCACTGAAGCTTTCTTT.

The rearrangement links TRBV5-1 to TRBJ2-3; D is unclear. Trimming stripped 4 bases from V and 2 bases from J, with 5 bases between. The length of the CDR3 is 12 residues. The V gene's germline CDR1 is SGHRS and CDR2 YFSETQ. CDR3 region: CASSLNTDTQYF. The CDR3 DNA sequence: TGCGCCAGCAGCCTTAACACAGATACGCAGTATTTT.

This rearrangement joins TRBV5-4 to TRBJ2-5; TRBD2 aligns across 7 bases. The junction had 5 bases not matched to a gene; V was cut back by 2 bases and J by 1 base. Germline assignment: CDR1 SGHNT and CDR2 YYREEE (reference sequence). CDR3 length: 15 amino acids. For the CDR3, the DNA is TGTGCCAGCAGCTTTGCGGGGGTTCTCCAAGAGACCCAGTACTTC. It yields the protein CASSFAGVLQETQYF.

The chain carries TRBV11-3 and TRBJ1-6; 7 bases are shared with TRBD1. The V gene end was trimmed by 5 bases and the J gene end by 4 bases; junction bases not matched to a gene: 8. The CDR3 is made up of 16 amino acids. The V gene's germline CDR1 is SGHNT and CDR2 YENEEA. The CDR3 bases are TGTGCCAGCAGCGTTCAAATGACAGGGTATAATTCACCCCTCCACTTT. This gives the protein CASSVQMTGYNSPLHF.

The chain links TRBV28 to TRBJ1-2; no clear D. CDR1 is MDHEN and CDR2 is SYDVKM in the germline V gene. The CDR3 sequence is 15 residues long. V lost 3 bases and J lost 7, with 18 bases in between. The CDR3 nucleotides are TGTGCCAGCAGTTTTAATGCTAGGTCAGGAGGTGGCTACACCTTC. Its protein is CASSFNARSGGGYTF.

The genes are TRBV19 and TRBJ2-4; no firm D call. Trimming stripped 5 bases from V and 5 bases from J, with 13 bases between. Germline V gene sequence: CDR1 LNHDA, CDR2 SQIVND (reference sequence). The CDR3 runs 14 residues. The CDR3: CASSPIAEENIQYF. The CDR3 nucleotides are TGTGCCAGTAGTCCGATAGCAGAAGAAAACATTCAGTACTTC.

The V and J genes are TRBV28 and TRBJ1-2, with TRBD1 matching over 7 bases. After removal of 5 bases from V and 4 bases from J, the junction contained 19 bases not matched to a gene. Germline V gene data show CDR1 as MDHEN and CDR2 as SYDVKM. The CDR3 sequence is 18 residues long. The DNA for the CDR3 is TGTGCCAGCAGTCCGATAAGGACAGGTAGGGGACGATCCTATGGCTACACCTTC. Its protein is CASSPIRTGRGRSYGYTF.

This rearrangement joins TRBV28 to TRBJ2-4; D is unclear. This CDR3 is 12 amino acids long. The germline V gene has CDR1 MDHEN and CDR2 SYDVKM. Deletions cut 5 bases from V and 7 bases from J, with 9 bases between. CDR3 protein: CASSPTANIQYF. The CDR3 coding sequence is TGTGCCAGCAGTCCGACTGCTAACATTCAGTACTTC.

The chain uses TRBV18 and TRBJ1-3; D possibly corresponds to TRBD1 (6 bases). CDR3 length equals 16 residues. The germline gives CDR1 KGHSH, CDR2 LQKENI. V was trimmed by 3 bases and J by 3 bases, leaving 15 bases between them. The CDR3 DNA is TGTGCCAGCTCACCTTGGACAGTCTCTGGTGGAAACACCATATATTTT. Translating it yields CASSPWTVSGGNTIYF.

The chain recombines TRBV19 with TRBJ1-1; no firm D call. The V and J ends lost 5 bases and 6 bases respectively, with 10 bases between them. The CDR3 has 12 residues. Germline V gives CDR1 LNHDA, CDR2 SQIVND (reference sequence). The CDR3 DNA follows: TGTGCCAGTAGTTCCTTTGGCTCTGAAGCTTTCTTT. Protein product: CASSSFGSEAFF.

V is TRBV28 and J is TRBJ2-5, with 11 bases matching TRBD2. The CDR3 totals 16 residues. Trimming cost V 2 bases and J 7 bases; bases outside gene matches: 9. The germline gives CDR1 MDHEN, CDR2 SYDVKM. The CDR3 sequence: CASSLISGGASGTQYF. The CDR3 region has the DNA TGTGCCAGCAGTTTAATTAGCGGGGGGGCCTCCGGGACCCAGTACTTC. Looking up the rest from reference TRBV28 and TRBJ2-5 gives the full variable domain: DVKVTQSSRYLVKRTGEKVFLECVQDMDHENMFWYRQDPGLGLRLIYFSYDVKMKEKGDIPEGYSVSREKKERFSLILESASTNQTSMYLCASSLISGGASGTQYFGPGTRLLVL.

About this clone itself: Germline is not matched at one junction end, which may reflect a read error. The rearrangement joins TRBV2 to TRBJ2-6, with D maybe TRBD1 (5 bases). This CDR3 comprises 16 residues. Per the germline V gene, CDR1 is SNHLY and CDR2 is FYNNEI. This CDR3 reads CANKRPDDSGANGLTF. For the CDR3, the DNA is TGTGCCAACAAGAGACCGGACGACTCTGGGGCCAACGGCCTGACTTTC.

The J gene is TRBJ2-7, the V gene TRBV6-1; D is possibly TRBD2 (5 bases). The CDR3 is 12 amino acids. From germline, CDR1 is MNHNS and CDR2 SASEGT. V lost 8 bases and J lost 5, with 13 bases in between. The CDR3 region is CASEVYGNEQYF. DNA of the CDR3: TGTGCCAGCGAGGTTTACGGGAACGAGCAGTACTTC.

This chain links TRBV5-1 with TRBJ2-1; the match to TRBD2 covers 12 bases. The CDR3 has 15 residues. J gave up 4 bases and V 4 bases, and 3 bases lay outside the gene matches. Germline CDR1 reads SGHRS; CDR2 reads YFSETQ. DNA of the CDR3: TGCGCCAGCAGCATGACTAGCGGGAGATACAATGAGCAGTTCTTC. As protein: CASSMTSGRYNEQFF.

This chain links TRBV5-1 with TRBJ2-7; D possibly corresponds to TRBD2 (6 bases). Germline loops: CDR1 SGHRS, CDR2 YFSETQ. V lost 2 bases to trimming and J lost 5 bases, with 17 bases between them. This CDR3 comprises 15 residues. As DNA, the CDR3 is TGCGCCAGCAGCTTAGGACTACAACGGACGGACGAGCAGTACTTC. Translating it yields CASSLGLQRTDEQYF.

The chain has TRBV18 and TRBJ1-5; D possibly corresponds to TRBD1 (6 bases). The CDR3 covers 16 residues. Germline-derived CDR1 and CDR2 are KGHSH and LQKENI. The V end was cut by 2 bases, the J end by 2 bases, with 13 bases between. The CDR3 coding sequence is TGTGCCAGCTCACCAGAGGGGGTTAGGGGCAATCAGCCCCAGCATTTT. This codes for CASSPEGVRGNQPQHF. The variable domain in full, completed from reference TRBV18 and TRBJ1-5, reads NAGVMQNPRHLVRRRGQEARLRCSPMKGHSHVYWYRQLPEEGLKFMVYLQKENIIDESGMPKERFSAEFPKEGPSILRIQQVVRGDSAAYFCASSPEGVRGNQPQHFGDGTRLSIL.

The chain is built from TRBV7-9 and TRBJ2-7; TRBD1 matches 8 bases. CDR1 and CDR2 (germline): SEHNR, FQNEAQ (reference sequence). V shed 3 bases and J 4 bases; nucleotides not matched to a gene: 8. The CDR3 length is 15 residues. CDR3 protein: CASSLWAGGFYEQYF. As DNA, the CDR3 is TGTGCCAGCAGCTTGTGGGCAGGGGGCTTTTACGAGCAGTACTTC.